This TCR beta chain was sequenced for a study of blood T cells in healthy people across ages. Each sample had at least 6 million PBMCs isolated. CDR3 length: 12 residues. Germline CDR1 MNHNY, CDR2 SVGAGI (reference sequence). Trimming removed 5 bases from V and 7 bases from J; junction bases left unmatched: 2. Through a sample-barcoded 5' primer and a J-beta primer mix, a second PCR was run for about 6 to 12 cycles. A single record per CDR3 protein comes from TCRdb applying MiXCR to the 5' RACE reads. The table includes over 600,000 distinct CDR3 sequences, more than 55% detected once. The clonotype was recovered from a man aged 35 to 55 in good health. This chain links TRBV6-6 with TRBJ1-5; 7 nucleotides line up with TRBD1. The sequenced material came from blood. CDR3 nucleotide sequence: TGTGCCAGCAGTACACAGGGGCAGCCCCAGCATTTT. It specifies CASSTQGQPQHF.